The present T cell receptor (beta chain) was sequenced within a study of T-cell reconstitution after alpha-beta-depleted transplantation in children (TCRdb year 2016). Background on the whole study: Using TCR repertoire profiling, the study quantitatively followed how T-cell immune reconstitution unfolded in children after TCRalphabeta/CD19-depleted allogeneic hematopoietic cell transplantation.

The library was generated by PCR. Sequencing used an Illumina HiSeq 2500. Molecular barcoding was employed in the preparation of TCR libraries, with unique molecular identifiers being used to normalize TCRbeta repertoire quantification. TCRdb itself trimmed the public reads at Q25 with fastp, ran MiXCR and retained productive beta chains. Rows matching on CDR3 protein sequence are summarized as one entry with the most common DNA and genes. The sample contains about 22,000 distinct CDR3 sequences, about a tenth of them found a single time. 20% to 25% of the sample lies in the top ten. This clonotype came up many times. Its antigen remains unidentified. No quality values exist for individual bases; no much larger clone is one base distant. The source was PBMCs from the stem cell graft donor, collected from the stem cell graft. The sequence was collected from a human donor who donated a stem cell graft to a child with chronic granulomatous disease.

The nucleotides read TGTGCCAGCAGCCCGGCCGGTTACGAGCAGTACTTC. Its protein is CASSPAGYEQYF. The sequence is built from TRBV14 and TRBJ2-7, with the D gene call left open. V loses 4 bases of germline sequence and J loses 4 bases, and the interval between the two ends is 8 bases. The CDR3 spans 12 residues, from the cysteine through the phenylalanine. Solely the CDR3 DNA is kept, with 36 bases framed from the first base. CDR1 is given as SGHDN and CDR2 as FVKESK, both from the germline V gene.